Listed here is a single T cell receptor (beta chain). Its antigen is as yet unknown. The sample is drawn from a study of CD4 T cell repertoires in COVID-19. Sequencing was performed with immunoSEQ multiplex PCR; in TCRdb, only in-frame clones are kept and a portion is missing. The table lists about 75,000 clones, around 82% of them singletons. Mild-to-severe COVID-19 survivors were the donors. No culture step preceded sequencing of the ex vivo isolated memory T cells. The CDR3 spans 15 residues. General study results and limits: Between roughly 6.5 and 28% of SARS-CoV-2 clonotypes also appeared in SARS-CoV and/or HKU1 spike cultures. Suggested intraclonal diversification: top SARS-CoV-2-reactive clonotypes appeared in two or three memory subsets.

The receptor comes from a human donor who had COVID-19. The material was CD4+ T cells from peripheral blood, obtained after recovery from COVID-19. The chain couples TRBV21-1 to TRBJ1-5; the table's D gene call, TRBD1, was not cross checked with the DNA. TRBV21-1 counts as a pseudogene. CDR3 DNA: TGTGCCAGCAGCTCACAGGGGGGGAGCAATCAGCCCCAGCATTTT. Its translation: CASSSQGGSNQPQHF.